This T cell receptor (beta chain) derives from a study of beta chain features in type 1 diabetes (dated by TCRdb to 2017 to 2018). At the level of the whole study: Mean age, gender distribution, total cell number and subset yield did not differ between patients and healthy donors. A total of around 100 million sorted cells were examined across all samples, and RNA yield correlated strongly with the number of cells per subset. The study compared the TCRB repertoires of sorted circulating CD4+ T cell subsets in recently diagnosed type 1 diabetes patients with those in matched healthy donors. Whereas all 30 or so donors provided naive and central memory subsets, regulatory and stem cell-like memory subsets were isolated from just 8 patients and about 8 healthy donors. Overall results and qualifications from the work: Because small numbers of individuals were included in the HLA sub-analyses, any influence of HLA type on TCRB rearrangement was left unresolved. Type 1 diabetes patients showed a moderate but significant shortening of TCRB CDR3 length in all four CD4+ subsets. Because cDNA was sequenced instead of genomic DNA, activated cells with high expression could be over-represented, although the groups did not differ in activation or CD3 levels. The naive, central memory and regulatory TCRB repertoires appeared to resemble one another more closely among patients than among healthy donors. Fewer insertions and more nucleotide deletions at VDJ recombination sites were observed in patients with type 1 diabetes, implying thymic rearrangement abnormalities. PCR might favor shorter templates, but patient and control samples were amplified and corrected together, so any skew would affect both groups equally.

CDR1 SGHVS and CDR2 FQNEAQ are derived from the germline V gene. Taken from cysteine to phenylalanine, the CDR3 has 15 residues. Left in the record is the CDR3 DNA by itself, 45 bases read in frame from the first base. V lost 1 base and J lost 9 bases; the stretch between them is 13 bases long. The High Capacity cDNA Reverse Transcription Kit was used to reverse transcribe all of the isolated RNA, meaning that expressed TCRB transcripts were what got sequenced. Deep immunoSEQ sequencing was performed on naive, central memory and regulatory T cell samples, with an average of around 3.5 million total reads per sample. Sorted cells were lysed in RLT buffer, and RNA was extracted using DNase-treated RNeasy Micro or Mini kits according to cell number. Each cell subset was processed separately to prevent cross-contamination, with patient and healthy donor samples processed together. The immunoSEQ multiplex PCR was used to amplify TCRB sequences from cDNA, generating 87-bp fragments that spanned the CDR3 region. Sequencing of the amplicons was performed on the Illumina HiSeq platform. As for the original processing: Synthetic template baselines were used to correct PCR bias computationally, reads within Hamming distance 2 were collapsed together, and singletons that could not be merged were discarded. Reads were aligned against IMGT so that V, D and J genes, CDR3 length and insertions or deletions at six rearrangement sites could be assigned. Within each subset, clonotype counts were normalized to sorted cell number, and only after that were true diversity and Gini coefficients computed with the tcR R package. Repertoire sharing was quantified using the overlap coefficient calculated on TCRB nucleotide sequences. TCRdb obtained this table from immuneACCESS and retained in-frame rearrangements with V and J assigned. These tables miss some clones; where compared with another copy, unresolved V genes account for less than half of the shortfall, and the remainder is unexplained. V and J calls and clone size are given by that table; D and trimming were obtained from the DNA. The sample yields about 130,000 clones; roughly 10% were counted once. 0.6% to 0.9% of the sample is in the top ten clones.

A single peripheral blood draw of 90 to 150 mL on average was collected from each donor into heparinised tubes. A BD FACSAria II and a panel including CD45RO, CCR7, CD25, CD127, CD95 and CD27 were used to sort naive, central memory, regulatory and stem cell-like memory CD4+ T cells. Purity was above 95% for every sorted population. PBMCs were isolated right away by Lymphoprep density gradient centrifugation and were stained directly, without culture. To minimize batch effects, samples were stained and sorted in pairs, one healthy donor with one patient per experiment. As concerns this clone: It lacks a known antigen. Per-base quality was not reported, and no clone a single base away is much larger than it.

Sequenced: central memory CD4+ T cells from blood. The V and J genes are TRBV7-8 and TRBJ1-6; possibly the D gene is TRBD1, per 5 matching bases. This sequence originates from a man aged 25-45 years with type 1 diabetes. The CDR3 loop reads CASSLDQGGLSPLHF. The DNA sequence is TGTGCCAGCAGCTTAGATCAGGGAGGGCTTTCACCCCTCCACTTT.